Below, one T cell receptor beta chain is given with its context. Its antigen is unknown. Base qualities are not at hand, and no much larger clone is one base apart. Collaborating institutions collected whole blood in K2EDTA tubes following their own protocols. For TCRbeta analysis, collaborators shipped samples as frozen whole blood, isolated PBMCs, or DNA extracted from either of those sample types. The record originates from a study of blood T cell repertoires in COVID-19 (dated by TCRdb to 2019 to 2021). Study-wide context: The collaborator samples originated in the United States, Italy and Spain and spanned the acute and convalescent phases of COVID-19. The material from the prospective study consisted of cDNA or gDNA derived from T cells, B-cell-depleted T cells, or PBMCs. Subjects who had been exposed to COVID-19, were actively infected with it, or had recovered from it provided the deeply sampled blood TCRbeta repertoires that made up the dataset. The repertoires were released in a freely available public database meant as a resource for research on the immune response to SARS-CoV-2. The samples were drawn from two sources: the first 160 participants of the ongoing ImmuneRACE study, and fewer than 1,500 subjects contributed by 6 global collaborators. Nearly every sample came with metadata listing a de-identified subject ID, COVID-19 status, age in years and sex. Where available, HLA class I and class II types were obtained from metadata supplied by the sample provider rather than from assay-based typing. Beyond this particular receptor, the publication reports: How much clinical and demographic metadata was included differed by source and by participant, and the metadata was provided uncurated.

The immunoSEQ Assay, a bias-controlled multiplex PCR, was used to amplify TCRbeta CDR3 regions from genomic DNA. Per the original workflow: The number of nucleated cells in each sample was estimated from the amplification of reference gene primers within the assay. To quantify the absolute abundance of each unique TCRbeta CDR3 rearrangement, sequence reads were collapsed and filtered. For each sample, productive Simpson clonality was calculated as the square root of Simpson's diversity index over productive rearrangements. In its TCRdb copy, this immuneACCESS table keeps in-frame sequences only and misses some clones. Where compared with another copy, unresolved V genes explain less than half of these, and the others have no known cause. That table furnishes V, J and clone size, whereas the DNA furnished D and trimming. Within this sample are around 100,000 clones, with about 86% of them counted one time only. Around 3.2% of the sample goes to the ten largest clones.

From its cysteine to its phenylalanine, the CDR3 spans 15 amino acids. The only DNA kept is the CDR3, 45 bases in frame from the first base. The CDR1 and CDR2 encoded by the germline V gene are SGHAT and FQNNGV. V is clipped by 6 bases and J by 7 bases, and the sequence between their germline boundaries is 19 bases long. The material sequenced was peripheral blood. The chain was built from TRBV11-2 and TRBJ2-1, with a tentative D gene TRBD2 over 5 matching bases. This receptor was obtained from a human donor in a cohort sampled during active COVID-19. Here the CDR3 is given as CASRPPEEVGNEQFF. The nucleotides are TGTGCCAGCAGGCCACCGGAGGAGGTGGGGAATGAGCAGTTCTTC.